Below are 5 T cell receptor beta chains sequenced from a single sample in a study of tumor and adjacent non-tumor tissue in lung cancer. TCRbeta libraries were built with three rounds of nested PCR, modified from ARM-PCR. TCRdb re-called the multiplex PCR reads with MiXCR, one entry per CDR3 protein. In the table there are more than 85,000 distinct CDR3 sequences, roughly two thirds of which are singletons. RNA was extracted from bulk tissue without any cell sorting. More than 3 cm separated this lung sample from the edge of the tumor. Sequences were obtained from distant non-tumor lung tissue. The receptors here all came from a man in his fifties or sixties with non-small cell lung cancer.

Regarding this clonotype: Given a much more abundant clone one base away, this may be a read error. The V gene is TRBV20-1, the J gene TRBJ2-7, with D possibly TRBD2 on 6 matching bases. Trimming left V 3 bases short and J 5 bases short, with 14 bases between. The germline V gene encodes CDR1 DFQATT and CDR2 SNEGSKA (reference sequence). This CDR3 is built from 13 residues. CDR3 region: CSARGDFHNEQYF. CDR3 DNA sequence: TGCAGTGCTAGGGGGGACTTCCACAACGAGCAGTACTTC.

This rearrangement joins TRBV6-1 to TRBJ2-1; D possibly uses TRBD1 or TRBD2 (5 bases each). Germline CDR1 MNHNS, CDR2 SASEGT. Trimming took off 4 bases at V and 10 bases at J, with 17 bases between the two ends. The CDR3 runs 14 residues. CDR3: CASSGGSGKEEQFF. As DNA, the CDR3 is TGTGCCAGCAGTGGAGGGTCAGGGAAAGAGGAGCAGTTCTTC.

Of note for this clonotype: Just one base apart from a much larger clone, this may be a read error. This sequence joins TRBV6-4 and TRBJ2-5; D gene unclear. Germline V CDR1 and CDR2: MRHNA, SNTAGT. CDR3 length equals 13 residues. The CDR3 loop is CYKEQSEEKTQYF. DNA of the CDR3: TGTTACAAAGAACAGAGCGAGGAAAAGACCCAGTACTTC.

Remarks on this clonotype: Being one base from a much bigger clone, this may be a read error. The rearrangement links TRBV20-1 to TRBJ1-1, with D perhaps matching TRBD1 (6 bases). CDR3 length: 13 residues. Germline V gene lookup returns CDR1 DFQATT and CDR2 SNEGSKA (reference sequence). V was trimmed by 6 bases and J by 2 bases, leaving 13 bases between them. CDR3 loop: CSASSQGNTEAFF. CDR3 nucleotides: TGCAGTGCGTCATCACAGGGTAACACTGAAGCTTTCTTT.

The genes are TRBV11-2 and TRBJ2-2; TRBD2 agrees at 7 bases. The V gene's germline CDR1 is SGHAT and CDR2 FQNNGV. The CDR3 extends over 16 amino acids. The V gene end was trimmed by 1 base and the J gene end by 6 bases; junction bases not matched to a gene: 8. The CDR3 reads CASSLAGGLVAGELFF. The DNA for the CDR3 is TGTGCCAGCAGCTTAGCGGGGGGATTGGTGGCCGGGGAGCTGTTTTTT.